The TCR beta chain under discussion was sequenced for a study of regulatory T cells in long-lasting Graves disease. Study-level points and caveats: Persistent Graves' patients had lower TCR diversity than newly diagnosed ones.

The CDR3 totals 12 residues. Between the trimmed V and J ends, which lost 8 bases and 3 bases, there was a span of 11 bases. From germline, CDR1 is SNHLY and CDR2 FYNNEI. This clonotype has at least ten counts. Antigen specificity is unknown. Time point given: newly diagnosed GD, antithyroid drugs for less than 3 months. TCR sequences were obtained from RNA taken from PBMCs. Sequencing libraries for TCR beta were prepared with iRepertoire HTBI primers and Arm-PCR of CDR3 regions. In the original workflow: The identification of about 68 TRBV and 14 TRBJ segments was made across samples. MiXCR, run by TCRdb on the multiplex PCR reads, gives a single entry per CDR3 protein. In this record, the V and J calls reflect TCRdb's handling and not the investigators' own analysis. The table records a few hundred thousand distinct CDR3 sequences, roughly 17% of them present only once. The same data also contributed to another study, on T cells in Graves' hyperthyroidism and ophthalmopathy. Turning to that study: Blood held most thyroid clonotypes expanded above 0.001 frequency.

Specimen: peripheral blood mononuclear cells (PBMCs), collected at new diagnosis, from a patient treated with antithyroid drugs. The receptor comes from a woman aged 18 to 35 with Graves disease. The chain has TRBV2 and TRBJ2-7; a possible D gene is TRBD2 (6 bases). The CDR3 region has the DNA TGTGCCAGCGGAGGGTCTTACTACGAGCAGTACTTC. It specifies CASGGSYYEQYF.